Below are 21 T cell receptor beta chains sequenced from a single sample in a study of beta chain features in type 1 diabetes. Every isolated RNA sample was fully reverse transcribed, so sequencing captured expressed TCRB transcripts. Clones were sequenced by immunoSEQ multiplex PCR, and TCRdb holds only the in-frame ones, with some missing. Counted here are 810,000 or so clones, 15% to 20% occurring once; the ten biggest clones make up about 0.025%. Sequencing used naive CD4+ T cells from blood. The receptor source for this set is a woman younger than 30 in good health.

Worth noting for this clone: One end of the junction does not line up with germline, which may come from a read error. The gene calls are TRBV9 and TRBJ2-3; D is undetermined. CDR1 and CDR2 from the germline V gene are SGDLS and YYNGEE. This CDR3 contains 14 residues. The CDR3 loop is CASSVGPRTDMQYF. In DNA, the CDR3 is TGTGCCAGCAGCGTAGGTCCACGCACAGATATGCAGTATTTT.

This clone was counted between two and nine times. Distinct nucleotide sequences in the sample also encode this CDR3. The chain couples TRBV5-4 to TRBJ2-3, with D unclear. The V end lost 2 bases, the J end lost 2 bases, and 6 bases lay between the germline ends. The germline CDR1 and CDR2 sequences are SGHNT and YYREEE (reference sequence). This CDR3 region has 13 residues. The CDR3 DNA is TGTGCCAGCAGCTTCGCAGACACAGATACGCAGTATTTT. As protein: CASSFADTDTQYF.

The chain combines TRBV5-1 with TRBJ2-7; 8 bases are shared with TRBD1. The CDR3 has 15 residues. Per the germline V gene, CDR1 is SGHRS and CDR2 is YFSETQ. J was trimmed by 5 bases and V by 4 bases; bases with no gene match: 11. The CDR3 DNA reads TGCGCCAGCAGCGTCACTCTCGGACAGGGCCACGAGCAGTACTTC. It translates to CASSVTLGQGHEQYF.

The chain carries TRBV28 and TRBJ2-4, with a tentative D call TRBD2 (6 bases). Per the germline V gene, CDR1 is MDHEN and CDR2 is SYDVKM. The CDR3 sequence is 13 residues long. V shed 3 bases and J shed 9 bases, with 12 bases lying between them. The CDR3 nucleotides are TGTGCCAGCAGTTTTGTTGCTAGCGCCATTCAGTACTTC. This encodes CASSFVASAIQYF.

This clone showed up just a few times. The chain employs TRBV5-4 and TRBJ2-2; D perhaps matches TRBD2 (7 bases). This CDR3 spans 16 amino acids. Germline V CDR1 and CDR2: SGHNT, YYREEE (reference sequence). Trimming removed 3 bases from V and 1 base from J, with 13 bases in between. The CDR3 sequence: CASSSGGGRNTGELFF. The CDR3 DNA follows: TGTGCCAGCAGCTCGGGCGGGGGCAGGAACACCGGGGAGCTGTTTTTT.

As for this clone: The same CDR3 can be traced to other DNA sequences in this sample. This chain joins TRBV29-1 and TRBJ1-5; no definite D call. Germline lookup yields CDR1 SQVTM and CDR2 ANQGSEA. The CDR3 extends over 12 amino acids. V was trimmed by 4 bases and J by 3 bases, leaving 7 bases between them. The CDR3, as DNA: TGCAGCGTTGGGGCAGACAATCAGCCCCAGCATTTT. Encoded protein: CSVGADNQPQHF.

There are a few counts of this clone. V is TRBV6-6 and J is TRBJ2-7, with D possibly TRBD2 on 6 matching bases. The V gene's germline CDR1 is MNHNY and CDR2 SVGAGI (reference sequence). This CDR3 has 15 amino acids. Deletions cut 0 bases from V and 0 bases from J, with 9 bases between. As DNA, the CDR3 is TGTGCCAGCAGTTACTCCGCGGGGTCCTCCTACGAGCAGTACTTC. This codes for CASSYSAGSSYEQYF.

This clone was seen a handful of times. J is TRBJ1-3 and V is TRBV15, with 9 bases aligning to TRBD1. Germline values: CDR1 LNHNV, CDR2 YYDKDF (reference sequence). This CDR3 region has 16 residues. V lost 2 bases to trimming and J lost 2 bases; unmatched junction nucleotides: 4. The DNA for the CDR3 is TGTGCCACCAGCAGAAGACAGGGGGTAACTGGAAACACCATATATTTT. Its translation is CATSRRQGVTGNTIYF.

This chain uses TRBV5-6 with TRBJ2-7; 7 nucleotides line up with TRBD2. V shed 0 bases and J 3 bases; nucleotides not matched to a gene: 3. CDR3 length equals 14 residues. Germline V gives CDR1 SGHDT, CDR2 YYEEEE. The CDR3 loop reads CASSLGTRFYEQYF. The CDR3 nucleotides read TGTGCCAGCAGCTTGGGGACTAGGTTCTACGAGCAGTACTTC.

The V and J genes are TRBV7-6 and TRBJ2-5, with unresolved D. V gave up 5 bases and J gave up 3 bases, with 7 bases separating them. This CDR3 spans 12 amino acids. Germline CDR1 SGHVS, CDR2 FNYEAQ. The CDR3 is CASSPWEETQYF. In nucleotides, the CDR3 is TGTGCCAGCAGCCCTTGGGAAGAGACCCAGTACTTC.

This clone was detected only a few times. The chain carries TRBV5-1 and TRBJ1-2; no reliable D call. Trimming took 3 bases from V and 0 from J, leaving 12 bases between them. Germline CDR1 and CDR2: SGHRS and YFSETQ. The CDR3 has 15 amino acids. This chain's CDR3 is CASSSTGFSNYGYTF. CDR3 coding DNA: TGCGCCAGCAGCTCGACGGGTTTTTCTAACTATGGCTACACCTTC.

This clone was found a few times. This sequence joins TRBV2 and TRBJ2-1, with D possibly matching TRBD2 (6 bases). CDR3 length equals 13 residues. V was clipped by 4 bases and J by 6 bases, with 10 bases between them. Per germline, CDR1 SNHLY and CDR2 FYNNEI. The CDR3 here is CASSAGLPNEQFF. The CDR3 region has the DNA TGTGCCAGCAGTGCGGGACTGCCCAATGAGCAGTTCTTC.

This clone was seen more than once but under ten times. The chain carries TRBV10-2 and TRBJ1-5; a possible D gene is TRBD1 (5 bases). CDR3 size: 14 residues. Germline values: CDR1 WSHSY, CDR2 SAAADI. Trimming removed 0 bases from V and 9 bases from J, with 12 bases in between. The CDR3 sequence is CASSESAGGLPQHF. CDR3 nucleotide sequence: TGCGCCAGCAGTGAGTCTGCGGGGGGGTTGCCCCAGCATTTT.

This clone was counted only a few times. The chain is built from TRBV10-3 and TRBJ2-7; TRBD2 agrees at 7 bases. CDR1 ENHRY and CDR2 SYGVKD come from the germline V gene. V shed 6 bases and J 4 bases; nucleotides not matched to a gene: 12. This CDR3 is built from 15 residues. The CDR3 reads CAIRVFAGESYEQYF. The CDR3 coding sequence is TGTGCCATCAGGGTGTTTGCGGGAGAATCGTACGAGCAGTACTTC.

J is TRBJ1-1 and V is TRBV19, with unresolved D. V was trimmed by 9 bases and J by 1 base, leaving 6 bases between them. The germline V gene encodes CDR1 LNHDA and CDR2 SQIVND (reference sequence). The CDR3 covers 11 residues. Here the CDR3 reads CASNKNTEAFF. CDR3 DNA: TGTGCCAGCAATAAGAACACTGAAGCTTTCTTT.

This clone appeared many times. This rearrangement joins TRBV27 to TRBJ1-4, with a weak D call TRBD1 (6 bases). The CDR3 has 14 amino acids. The germline CDR1 and CDR2 sequences are MNHEY and SMNVEV (reference sequence). The V and J ends lost 4 bases and 8 bases respectively, with 14 bases between them. CDR3 region: CASSSPGQLEKLFF. Written as DNA, the CDR3 is TGTGCCAGCAGTTCGCCAGGACAGCTCGAAAAACTGTTTTTT.

With respect to this clone: At the DNA level, this CDR3 is encoded by other sequences in the same sample as well. This chain connects TRBV28 to TRBJ1-2, with 7 nucleotides matching TRBD1. From germline, CDR1 is MDHEN and CDR2 SYDVKM. The CDR3 has 15 residues. The V gene end was trimmed by 6 bases and the J gene end by 1 base; junction bases not matched to a gene: 8. CDR3 sequence (DNA): TGTGCCAGCAGAACTGAAAGGGGGCGTAACTATGGCTACACCTTC. Translation: CASRTERGRNYGYTF.

CDR3 amino acids: CASSPLGSRKETQYF. DNA of the CDR3: TGTGCCAGCAGCCCGCTGGGGAGCCGAAAAGAGACCCAGTACTTC. This chain links TRBV7-8 with TRBJ2-5; possibly TRBD2 for D (5 bases). The germline V gene encodes CDR1 SGHVS and CDR2 FQNEAQ. V was shortened by 5 bases and J by 3 bases, with 16 bases between the two germline ends. The CDR3 runs to 15 residues.

This clone was observed a handful of times. This same CDR3 is encoded by further DNA sequences in the sample. The chain recombines TRBV5-4 with TRBJ2-3; the D is unclear. Trimming shortened V by 0 bases and J by 0 bases, and 2 bases separated the two germline ends. The CDR3 loop spans 13 amino acids. Germline V gene sequence: CDR1 SGHNT, CDR2 YYREEE (reference sequence). CDR3 DNA sequence: TGTGCCAGCAGCTTGGACAGCACAGATACGCAGTATTTT. This codes for CASSLDSTDTQYF.

This clone showed up just a few times. The chain employs TRBV18 and TRBJ2-2; a weak D match, TRBD2 (6 bases). V was clipped by 1 base and J by 7 bases, with 16 bases between them. The V gene's germline CDR1 is KGHSH and CDR2 LQKENI. The CDR3 spans 16 residues. CDR3 loop: CASSPRGLSGLGELFF. CDR3 nucleotide sequence: TGTGCCAGCTCACCACGAGGACTATCTGGACTCGGGGAGCTGTTTTTT.

The chain employs TRBV11-1 and TRBJ2-1; 10 nucleotides match TRBD1. Germline trimming cut 4 bases from V and 6 bases from J; bases unmatched to any gene: 12. Germline values: CDR1 SGHAT, CDR2 FQDESV (reference sequence). The CDR3 spans 17 residues. The CDR3 protein is CASSSLGDRGLSNEQFF. CDR3 sequence (DNA): TGTGCCAGCAGCTCACTTGGTGACAGGGGGCTGAGCAATGAGCAGTTCTTC.